What follows is one TCR beta chain and its context. What it recognizes is unknown. The CDR3 is made up of 14 amino acids. Germline values: CDR1 SGDLS, CDR2 YYNGEE. V lost 0 bases to trimming and J lost 8 bases, with 11 bases between them. This sample was included in a study of cytotoxic CD8 clonotypes in ibrutinib-treated CLL. Whole-study context: Response samples were drawn at a median of about twelve months of treatment, range 6 to 36.

Study findings and constraints: Age-matched healthy donor levels were exceeded by baseline clonality, which tracked circulating CD8+ T-cell counts. The public clonotypes identified were infrequent and showed contraction or stability on treatment.

Deep sequencing aimed at 1 in 200,000 to 1 in 1 million T cells' resolution. Here immunoSEQ multiplex PCR was the method, and the copy in TCRdb shows in-frame clones only, minus some. Here the sample spans roughly 200,000 clones, about 72% being singletons. The specimen comprised PBMCs, sampled after 24 months of ibrutinib treatment. J is TRBJ1-4 and V is TRBV9; TRBD1 is a possible D gene (6 bases). This TCR came from a human donor with chronic lymphocytic leukemia. The CDR3 nucleotides are TGTGCCAGCAGCGTAGGGGGGGCCTACGAAAAACTGTTTTTT. Translating gives CASSVGGAYEKLFF.